Following are 18 T cell receptor beta chains from one sample sequenced in a study of blood T cell repertoires in COVID-19. Produced via immunoSEQ multiplex PCR; TCRdb's table is partial and in-frame only. Of hundreds of thousands of clones in the sample, approximately 90% were seen once. The sample consisted of PBMCs or T cells enriched from blood (not recorded which). Receptors were obtained from a man between 40 and 49 years old who had recovered from COVID-19.

V gene TRBV28 combines with J gene TRBJ1-1, with D tentatively TRBD1 (6 bases). This CDR3 has 14 amino acids. Per germline, CDR1 MDHEN and CDR2 SYDVKM. V lost 8 bases, J lost 4 bases, and 17 bases lay in between. The CDR3 loop is CASLIGGVTTEAFF. In DNA form, the CDR3 reads TGTGCCAGCCTCATAGGGGGGGTTACCACTGAAGCTTTCTTT.

The V and J genes are TRBV27 and TRBJ1-1; D might be TRBD1 (6 bases). This CDR3 has 13 amino acids. The germline V gene encodes CDR1 MNHEY and CDR2 SMNVEV (reference sequence). Trimming removed 7 bases from V and 1 base from J, with 10 bases in between. In DNA form, the CDR3 reads TGTGCCAGCAAACAGGGACCGAACACTGAAGCTTTCTTT. It translates to CASKQGPNTEAFF.

V is TRBV15 and J is TRBJ2-1; 7 bases map to TRBD2. The V and J ends lost 0 bases and 7 bases, in that order; junction bases with no gene match: 9. There are 16 residues in the CDR3. Per germline, CDR1 LNHNV and CDR2 YYDKDF (reference sequence). As DNA, the CDR3 is TGTGCCACCAGCAGAGATCCCGCGGGAGCAGCAAATGAGCAGTTCTTC. Amino acid sequence: CATSRDPAGAANEQFF.

The genes are TRBV13 and TRBJ1-2; no clear D. In germline, CDR1 is PRHDT, CDR2 FYEKMQ (reference sequence). The CDR3 totals 18 residues. V dropped 0 bases and J dropped 4 bases, with 21 bases sitting between them. The CDR3 protein is CASSLGMQERYGFYGYTF. DNA of the CDR3: TGTGCCAGCAGCTTAGGTATGCAGGAGCGGTATGGTTTCTATGGCTACACCTTC.

The chain couples TRBV13 to TRBJ2-7, with 7 bases identical to TRBD1. Losses at the gene ends were 4 bases for V and 0 bases for J; bases not matched to a gene: 9. The CDR3 loop spans 16 amino acids. Per germline, CDR1 PRHDT and CDR2 FYEKMQ (reference sequence). Written as DNA, the CDR3 is TGTGCCAGCAGCTCCCGTGGGACAGCTAACTCCTACGAGCAGTACTTC. As protein: CASSSRGTANSYEQYF.

The chain combines TRBV5-6 with TRBJ2-5; D might be TRBD1 (5 bases). The CDR3 has 13 amino acids. The V gene's germline CDR1 is SGHDT and CDR2 YYEEEE. Deletions cut 6 bases from V and 2 bases from J, with 11 bases between. Written as DNA, the CDR3 is TGTGCCAGCACCCTGACAGAGCAAGAGACCCAGTACTTC. This translates into CASTLTEQETQYF. Full variable domain (remainder filled in from reference TRBV5-6 and TRBJ2-5): DAGVTQSPTHLIKTRGQQVTLRCSPKSGHDTVSWYQQALGQGPQFIFQYYEEEERQRGNFPDRFSGHQFPNYSSELNVNALLLGDSALYLCASTLTEQETQYFGPGTRLLVL.

This sequence joins TRBV11-3 and TRBJ2-7; no definite D call. Per the germline V gene, CDR1 is SGHNT and CDR2 is YENEEA. Trimming removed 0 bases from V and 4 bases from J, with 7 bases in between. This CDR3 has 13 residues. In nucleotides, the CDR3 is TGTGCCAGCAGCTTAGAAGGAGATTACGAGCAGTACTTC. Residues: CASSLEGDYEQYF.

V is TRBV5-5 and J is TRBJ2-3; perhaps TRBD1 as D (5 bases). The V and J ends lost 2 bases and 0 bases respectively, with 25 bases between them. CDR3 size: 20 residues. CDR1 and CDR2 from the germline V gene are SGHKS and YYEKEE (reference sequence). For the CDR3, the DNA is TGTGCCAGCAGCTTTAACAGTAGGGGCCAAAAACCCGCTAGCACAGATACGCAGTATTTT. This gives the protein CASSFNSRGQKPASTDTQYF.

This chain connects TRBV5-1 to TRBJ2-1; D is possibly TRBD2 (5 bases). The V end was cut by 2 bases, the J end by 10 bases, with 10 bases between. Germline CDR1 reads SGHRS; CDR2 reads YFSETQ. The CDR3 runs 12 residues. The CDR3 loop is CASSFSPSEQFF. The CDR3 bases are TGCGCCAGCAGCTTTTCCCCTAGCGAGCAGTTCTTC.

This clone has only one observation. At one boundary the junction diverges from the germline segment, which might be a read error. This rearrangement joins TRBV15 to TRBJ1-1; D is possibly TRBD1 (5 bases). The CDR3 length is 13 residues. Germline V gene lookup returns CDR1 LNHNV and CDR2 YYDKDF (reference sequence). As DNA, the CDR3 is TGTGCCACCAGCAGAGGGGGACTCGTCGGAGGCAGGTTT. It yields the protein CATSRGGLVGGRF.

V and J are TRBV5-1 and TRBJ2-3; D ambiguous. V lost 3 bases to trimming and J lost 8 bases, with 7 bases between them. The CDR3 consists of 11 residues. Germline V CDR1 and CDR2: SGHRS, YFSETQ. CDR3 sequence reads: CASSSSVTQYF. For the CDR3, the DNA is TGCGCCAGCAGCTCGTCGGTTACGCAGTATTTT.

The J gene is TRBJ1-1, the V gene TRBV12-3 or TRBV12-4; unclear D gene. V lost 3 bases to trimming and J lost 5 bases, with 7 bases between them. The CDR3 loop spans 12 amino acids. CDR3 nucleotides: TGTGCCAGCAGTTTTTCCGGGACTGAAGCTTTCTTT. Protein: CASSFSGTEAFF.

V usage is TRBV28 and J usage is TRBJ2-2, with 8 positions matching TRBD1. After removal of 6 bases from V and 5 bases from J, the junction contained 5 bases not matched to a gene. The CDR3 has 14 residues. Germline values: CDR1 MDHEN, CDR2 SYDVKM. The CDR3 region is CASRARTGTGELFF. CDR3 nucleotide sequence: TGTGCCAGCAGGGCACGGACAGGGACCGGGGAGCTGTTTTTT. Variable domain in full (rest from reference TRBV28 and TRBJ2-2): DVKVTQSSRYLVKRTGEKVFLECVQDMDHENMFWYRQDPGLGLRLIYFSYDVKMKEKGDIPEGYSVSREKKERFSLILESASTNQTSMYLCASRARTGTGELFFGEGSRLTVL.

The chain links TRBV7-9 to TRBJ1-2, with TRBD1 identical over 7 bases. The CDR3 has 15 amino acids. From germline, CDR1 is SEHNR and CDR2 FQNEAQ (reference sequence). Germline trimming cut 3 bases from V and 4 bases from J; bases unmatched to any gene: 8. Written as DNA, the CDR3 is TGTGCCAGCAGCTTCCGGGACAGCCCCTCCTATGGCTACACCTTC. This translates into CASSFRDSPSYGYTF.

This clone has a single count. V gene TRBV10-3 combines with J gene TRBJ1-6; 7 bases fit TRBD1. The CDR3 is 17 residues long. J was trimmed by 0 bases and V by 4 bases; bases with no gene match: 6. Germline assignment: CDR1 ENHRY and CDR2 SYGVKD. CDR3 amino acids: CAISGDRAPSYNSPLHF. The CDR3 DNA reads as TGTGCCATCAGTGGCGACAGGGCCCCCTCCTATAATTCACCCCTCCACTTT.

The chain carries TRBV7-6 and TRBJ1-5; TRBD1 aligns across 8 bases. CDR1 SGHVS and CDR2 FNYEAQ come from the germline V gene. V gave up 6 bases and J gave up 6 bases; unmatched junction bases: 7. There are 14 residues in the CDR3. The CDR3 is CASSQQGGRQPQHF. The DNA of the CDR3 is TGTGCCAGCAGTCAACAGGGGGGTCGTCAGCCCCAGCATTTT.

The chain couples TRBV2 to TRBJ1-4; a possible D gene is TRBD1 (6 bases). Germline V lookup: CDR1 SNHLY, CDR2 FYNNEI. V was trimmed by 7 bases and J by 7 bases, leaving 16 bases between them. The CDR3 covers 14 residues. This chain's CDR3 is CASKRDTRGEKLFF. In DNA form, the CDR3 reads TGTGCCAGCAAGCGGGACACGCGGGGTGAAAAACTGTTTTTT.

The gene calls are TRBV19 and TRBJ2-5; D possibly corresponds to TRBD1 (6 bases). V shed 1 base and J shed 5 bases, with 17 bases lying between them. Germline CDR1 reads LNHDA; CDR2 reads SQIVND (reference sequence). The CDR3 length is 16 residues. DNA for the CDR3: TGTGCCAGTAGTATAGGGACAGCAGGCTTCGGGGAGACCCAGTACTTC. Its protein product is CASSIGTAGFGETQYF.